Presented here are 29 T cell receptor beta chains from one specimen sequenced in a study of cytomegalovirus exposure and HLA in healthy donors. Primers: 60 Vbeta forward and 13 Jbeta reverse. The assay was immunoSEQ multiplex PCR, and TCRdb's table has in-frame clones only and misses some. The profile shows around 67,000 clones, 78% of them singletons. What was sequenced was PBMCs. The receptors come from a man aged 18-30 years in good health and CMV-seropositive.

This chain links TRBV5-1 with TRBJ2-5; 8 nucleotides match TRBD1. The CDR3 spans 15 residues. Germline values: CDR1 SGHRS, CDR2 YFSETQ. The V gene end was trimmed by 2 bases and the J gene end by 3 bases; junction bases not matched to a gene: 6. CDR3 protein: CASSLLDRDEETQYF. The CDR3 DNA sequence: TGCGCCAGCAGCTTACTGGACAGGGACGAAGAGACCCAGTACTTC.

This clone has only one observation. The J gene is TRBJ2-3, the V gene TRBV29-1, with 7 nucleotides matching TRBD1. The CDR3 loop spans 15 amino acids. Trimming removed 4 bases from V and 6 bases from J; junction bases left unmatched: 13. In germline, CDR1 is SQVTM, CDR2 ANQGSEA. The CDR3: CSVGATGPPLDTQYF. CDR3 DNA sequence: TGCAGCGTTGGGGCGACAGGGCCTCCCTTGGATACGCAGTATTTT.

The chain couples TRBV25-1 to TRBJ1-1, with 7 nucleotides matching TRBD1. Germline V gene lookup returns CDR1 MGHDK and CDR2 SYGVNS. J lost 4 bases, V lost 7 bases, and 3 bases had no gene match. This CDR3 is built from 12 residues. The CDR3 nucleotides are TGTGCCAGCACAGGGGGGAGCACTGAAGCTTTCTTT. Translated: CASTGGSTEAFF.

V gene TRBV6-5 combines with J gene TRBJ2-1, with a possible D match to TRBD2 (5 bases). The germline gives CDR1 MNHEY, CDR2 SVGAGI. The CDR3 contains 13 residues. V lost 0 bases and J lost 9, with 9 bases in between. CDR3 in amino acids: CASSYSTKGEQFF. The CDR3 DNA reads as TGTGCCAGCAGTTACTCGACTAAGGGTGAGCAGTTCTTC.

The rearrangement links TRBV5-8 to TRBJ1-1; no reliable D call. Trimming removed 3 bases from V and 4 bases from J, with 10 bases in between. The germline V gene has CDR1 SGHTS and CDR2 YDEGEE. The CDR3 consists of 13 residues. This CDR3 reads CASSSRGVTEAFF. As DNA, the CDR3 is TGTGCCAGCAGCTCGCGGGGAGTCACTGAAGCTTTCTTT.

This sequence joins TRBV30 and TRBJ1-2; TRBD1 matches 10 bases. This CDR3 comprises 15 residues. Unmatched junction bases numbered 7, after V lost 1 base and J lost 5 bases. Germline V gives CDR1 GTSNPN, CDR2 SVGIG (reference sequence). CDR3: CAWSDRQGAVYGYTF. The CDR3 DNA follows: TGTGCCTGGAGTGATAGACAGGGGGCTGTTTATGGCTACACCTTC.

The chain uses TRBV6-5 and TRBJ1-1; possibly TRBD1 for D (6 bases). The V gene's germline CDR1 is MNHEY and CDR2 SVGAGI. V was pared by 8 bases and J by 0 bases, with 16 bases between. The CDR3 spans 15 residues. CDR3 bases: TGTGCCAGCGGACCGGGACACCAAATGAACACTGAAGCTTTCTTT. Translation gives CASGPGHQMNTEAFF.

The CDR3 DNA reads as TGTGCCAGCAGCCAAGACGATAATGGCGGGGGCTACGAGCAGTACTTC. Encoded protein: CASSQDDNGGGYEQYF. V and J are TRBV4-2 and TRBJ2-7, with 7 bases aligning to TRBD2. The V gene's germline CDR1 is LGHNA and CDR2 YNFKEQ. Unmatched junction bases numbered 8, after V lost 0 bases and J lost 3 bases. The CDR3 runs 16 residues.

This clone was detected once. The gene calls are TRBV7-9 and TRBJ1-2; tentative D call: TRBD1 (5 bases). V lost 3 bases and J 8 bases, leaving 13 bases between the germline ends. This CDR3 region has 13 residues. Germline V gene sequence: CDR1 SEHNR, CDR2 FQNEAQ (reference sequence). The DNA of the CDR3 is TGTGCCAGCAGCTTGACGGGGGATGGGGGCTACACCTTC. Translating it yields CASSLTGDGGYTF. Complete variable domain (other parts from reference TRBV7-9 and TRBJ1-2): DTGVSQNPRHKITKRGQNVTFRCDPISEHNRLYWYRQTLGQGPEFLTYFQNEAQLEKSRLLSDRFSAERPKGSFSTLEIQRTEQGDSAMYLCASSLTGDGGYTFGSGTRLTVV.

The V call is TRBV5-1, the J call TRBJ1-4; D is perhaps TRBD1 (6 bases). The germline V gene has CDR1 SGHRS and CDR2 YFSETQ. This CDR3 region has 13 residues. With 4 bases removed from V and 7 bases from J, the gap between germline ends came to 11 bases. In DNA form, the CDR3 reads TGCGCCAGCAGCGACGGGGGGCGTGAAAAACTGTTTTTT. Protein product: CASSDGGREKLFF.

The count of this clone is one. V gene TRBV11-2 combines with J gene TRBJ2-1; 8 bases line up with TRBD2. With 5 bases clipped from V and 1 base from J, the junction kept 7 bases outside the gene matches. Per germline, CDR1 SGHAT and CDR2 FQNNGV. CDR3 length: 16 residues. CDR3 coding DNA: TGTGCCAGCAGCCTCTTCGGGGGGGCGTCCTACAATGAGCAGTTCTTC. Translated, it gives CASSLFGGASYNEQFF.

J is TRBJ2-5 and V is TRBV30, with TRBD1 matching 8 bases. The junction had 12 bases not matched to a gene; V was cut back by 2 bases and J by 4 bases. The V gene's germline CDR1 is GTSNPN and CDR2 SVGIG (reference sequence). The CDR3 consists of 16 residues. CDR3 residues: CAWSLEDREYRETQYF. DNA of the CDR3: TGTGCCTGGAGTCTGGAGGACAGGGAATATAGAGAGACCCAGTACTTC.

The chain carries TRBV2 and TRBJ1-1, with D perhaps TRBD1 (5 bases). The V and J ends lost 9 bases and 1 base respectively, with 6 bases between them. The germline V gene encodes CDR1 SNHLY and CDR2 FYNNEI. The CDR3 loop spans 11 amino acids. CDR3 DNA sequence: TGTGCCAGGACAGAGAACACTGAAGCTTTCTTT. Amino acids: CARTENTEAFF.

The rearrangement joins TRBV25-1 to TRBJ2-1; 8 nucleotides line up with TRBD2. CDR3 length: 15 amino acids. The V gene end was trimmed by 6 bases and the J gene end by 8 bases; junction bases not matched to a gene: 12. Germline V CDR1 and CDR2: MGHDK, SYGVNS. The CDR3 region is CASSAGLELEDEQFF. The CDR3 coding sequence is TGTGCCAGCAGCGCGGGACTAGAGCTTGAGGATGAGCAGTTCTTC.

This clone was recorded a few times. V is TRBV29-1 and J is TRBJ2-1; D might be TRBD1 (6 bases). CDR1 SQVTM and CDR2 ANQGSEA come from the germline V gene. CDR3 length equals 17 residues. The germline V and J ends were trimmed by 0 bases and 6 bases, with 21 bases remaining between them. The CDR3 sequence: CSVEEGQGSATGNEQFF. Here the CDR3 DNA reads TGCAGCGTTGAAGAGGGGCAGGGGAGCGCTACGGGCAATGAGCAGTTCTTC.

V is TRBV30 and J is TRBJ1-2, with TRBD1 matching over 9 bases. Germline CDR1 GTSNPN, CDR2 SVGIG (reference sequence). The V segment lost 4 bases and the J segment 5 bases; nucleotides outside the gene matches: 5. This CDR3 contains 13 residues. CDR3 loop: CAWTRGQGYGYTF. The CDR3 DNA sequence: TGTGCCTGGACGCGCGGACAGGGGTATGGCTACACCTTC. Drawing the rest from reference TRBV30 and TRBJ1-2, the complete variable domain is SQTIHQWPATLVQPVGSPLSLECTVEGTSNPNLYWYRQAAGRGLQLLFYSVGIGQISSEVPQNLSASRPQDRQFILSSKKLLLSDSGFYLCAWTRGQGYGYTFGSGTRLTVV.

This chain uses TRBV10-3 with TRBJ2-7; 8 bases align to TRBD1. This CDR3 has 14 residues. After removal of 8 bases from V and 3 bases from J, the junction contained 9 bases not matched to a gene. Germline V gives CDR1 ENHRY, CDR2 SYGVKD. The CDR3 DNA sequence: TGTGCCATCGGCCCCGGGACAGGCCTCTACGAGCAGTACTTC. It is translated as CAIGPGTGLYEQYF.

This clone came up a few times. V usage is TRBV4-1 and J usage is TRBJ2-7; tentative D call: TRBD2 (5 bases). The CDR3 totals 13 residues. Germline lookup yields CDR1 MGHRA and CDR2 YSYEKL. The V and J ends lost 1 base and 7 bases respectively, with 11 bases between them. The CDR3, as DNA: TGCGCCAGCAGCCAAGGCCGAGGGCAAGAGCAGTACTTC. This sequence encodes CASSQGRGQEQYF.

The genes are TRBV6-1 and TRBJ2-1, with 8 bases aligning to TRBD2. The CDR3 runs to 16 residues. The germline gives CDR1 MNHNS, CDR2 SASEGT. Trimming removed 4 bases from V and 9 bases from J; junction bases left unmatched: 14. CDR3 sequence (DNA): TGTGCCAGCAGTGCCGCCCCTGACGGGGGGGCTGCTGAGCAGTTCTTC. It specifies CASSAAPDGGAAEQFF.

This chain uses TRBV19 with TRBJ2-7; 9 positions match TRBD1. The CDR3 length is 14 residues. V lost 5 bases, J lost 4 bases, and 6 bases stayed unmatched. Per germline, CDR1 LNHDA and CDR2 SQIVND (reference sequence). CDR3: CASSAGQGVYEQYF. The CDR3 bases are TGTGCCAGTAGTGCGGGACAGGGTGTGTACGAGCAGTACTTC.

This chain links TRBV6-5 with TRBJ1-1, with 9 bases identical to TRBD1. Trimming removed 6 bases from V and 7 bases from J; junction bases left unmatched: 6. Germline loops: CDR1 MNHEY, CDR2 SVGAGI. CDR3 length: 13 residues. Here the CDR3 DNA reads TGTGCCAGCAGCCCGACAGGGGGGAGTGAAGCTTTCTTT. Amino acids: CASSPTGGSEAFF.

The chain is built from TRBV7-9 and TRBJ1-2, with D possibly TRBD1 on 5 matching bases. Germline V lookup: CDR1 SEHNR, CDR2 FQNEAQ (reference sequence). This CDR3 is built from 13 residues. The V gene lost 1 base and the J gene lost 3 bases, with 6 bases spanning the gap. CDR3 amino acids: CASSLVGDYGYTF. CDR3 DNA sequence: TGTGCCAGCAGCTTAGTAGGGGACTATGGCTACACCTTC. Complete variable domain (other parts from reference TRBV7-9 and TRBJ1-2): DTGVSQNPRHKITKRGQNVTFRCDPISEHNRLYWYRQTLGQGPEFLTYFQNEAQLEKSRLLSDRFSAERPKGSFSTLEIQRTEQGDSAMYLCASSLVGDYGYTFGSGTRLTVV.

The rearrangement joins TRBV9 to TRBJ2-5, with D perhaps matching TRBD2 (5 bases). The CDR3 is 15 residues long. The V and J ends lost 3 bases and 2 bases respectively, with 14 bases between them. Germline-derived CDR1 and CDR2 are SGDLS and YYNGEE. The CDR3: CASSAEVSEQETQYF. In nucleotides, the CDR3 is TGTGCCAGCAGCGCAGAGGTTAGCGAGCAAGAGACCCAGTACTTC.

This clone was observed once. The CDR3 nucleotides are TGTGCCAGCAGCTCCCCCAGGGCCGTCTCCTACGAGCAGTACTTC. Translating gives CASSSPRAVSYEQYF. The rearrangement links TRBV7-2 to TRBJ2-7, with a weak D call TRBD1 (5 bases). V lost 4 bases and J lost 0, with 13 bases in between. The CDR3 totals 15 residues. Germline CDR1 is SGHTA and CDR2 is FQGNSA.

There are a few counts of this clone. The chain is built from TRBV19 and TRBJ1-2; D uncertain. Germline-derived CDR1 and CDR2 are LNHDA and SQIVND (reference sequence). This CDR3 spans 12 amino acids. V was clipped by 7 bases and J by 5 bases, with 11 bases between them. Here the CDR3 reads CASTPGGYGYTF. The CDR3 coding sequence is TGTGCCAGTACCCCAGGTGGATATGGCTACACCTTC.

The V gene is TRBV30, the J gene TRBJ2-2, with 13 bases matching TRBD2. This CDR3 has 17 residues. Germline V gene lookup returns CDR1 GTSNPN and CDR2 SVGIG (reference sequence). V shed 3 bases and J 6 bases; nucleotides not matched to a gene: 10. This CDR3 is CAWSGLAGASGSGELFF. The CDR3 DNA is TGTGCCTGGAGCGGACTAGCGGGGGCCTCGGGCTCCGGGGAGCTGTTTTTT.

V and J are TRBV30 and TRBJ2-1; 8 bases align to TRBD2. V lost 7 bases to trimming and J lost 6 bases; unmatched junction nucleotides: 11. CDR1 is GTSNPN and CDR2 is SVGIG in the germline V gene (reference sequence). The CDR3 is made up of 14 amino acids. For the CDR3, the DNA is TGTGCCTTCAGCGGGAGCCTGGTTAGCAATGAGCAGTTCTTC. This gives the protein CAFSGSLVSNEQFF.

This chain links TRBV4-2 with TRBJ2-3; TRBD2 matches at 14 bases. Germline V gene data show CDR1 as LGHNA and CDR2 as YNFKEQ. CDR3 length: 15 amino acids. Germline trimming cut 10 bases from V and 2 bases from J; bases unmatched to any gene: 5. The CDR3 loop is CATTTSGGATDTQYF. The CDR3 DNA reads TGTGCCACCACGACTAGCGGGGGGGCCACAGATACGCAGTATTTT.

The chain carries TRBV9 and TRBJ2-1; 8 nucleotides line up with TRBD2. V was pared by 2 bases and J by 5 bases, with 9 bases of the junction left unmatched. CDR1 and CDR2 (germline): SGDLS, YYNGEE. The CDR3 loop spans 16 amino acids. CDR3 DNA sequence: TGTGCCAGCAGCGTCCGTTTAGCGGGGAATCACAATGAGCAGTTCTTC. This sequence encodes CASSVRLAGNHNEQFF.